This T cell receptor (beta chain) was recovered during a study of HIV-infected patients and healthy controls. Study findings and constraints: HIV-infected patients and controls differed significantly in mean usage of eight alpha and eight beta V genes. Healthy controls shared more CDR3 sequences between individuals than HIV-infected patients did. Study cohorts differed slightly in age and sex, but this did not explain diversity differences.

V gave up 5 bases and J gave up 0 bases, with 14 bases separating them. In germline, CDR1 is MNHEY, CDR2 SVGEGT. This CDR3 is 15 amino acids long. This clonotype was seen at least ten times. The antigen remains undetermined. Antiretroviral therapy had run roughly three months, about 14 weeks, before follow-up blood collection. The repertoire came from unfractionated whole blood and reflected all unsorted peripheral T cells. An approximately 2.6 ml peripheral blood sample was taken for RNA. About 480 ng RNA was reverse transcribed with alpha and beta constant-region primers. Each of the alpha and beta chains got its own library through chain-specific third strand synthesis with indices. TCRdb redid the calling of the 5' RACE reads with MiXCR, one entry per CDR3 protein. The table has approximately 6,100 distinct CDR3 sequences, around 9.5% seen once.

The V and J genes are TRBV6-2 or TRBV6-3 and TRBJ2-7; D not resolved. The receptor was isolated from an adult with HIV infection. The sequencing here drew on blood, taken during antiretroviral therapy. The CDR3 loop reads CASSVPPAISYEQYF. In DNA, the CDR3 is TGTGCCAGCAGTGTCCCTCCTGCCATCTCCTACGAGCAGTACTTC.